Given below is one T cell receptor beta chain in context. Antigen specificity is unknown. The source of the sample is a study of shared clonotypes between healthy human individuals. The study, taken as a whole, reports: Sampling was confined to blood; repertoires within tissues likely differ. Generation probability values for non-shared clonotypes were lower than those for clonotypes shared by all four donors.

The assay used deep level. Every subset had its genomic DNA shared out evenly among several immunoSEQ plates. Only in-frame clones appear in the TCRdb table, and some are missing; sequencing was by immunoSEQ multiplex PCR. The table records around 990,000 clones, 77% of them present only once. CDR1 and CDR2 from the germline V gene are SGHRS and YFSETQ. V shed 0 bases and J shed 7 bases, with 23 bases lying between them. CDR3 length: 17 residues. This TCR was sampled from a man aged 18-30 years in good health. Some clones in this sample may be carry-over from other donors' samples. This chain links TRBV5-1 with TRBJ2-7, with D perhaps matching TRBD1 or TRBD2 (6 bases each). The sample taken for sequencing was memory CD4+ T cells from PBMCs. Stated subset: CD45RA-negative fraction. Here the CDR3 reads CASSLVSDYTGTVEQYF. In nucleotides, the CDR3 is TGCGCCAGCAGCTTGGTATCGGACTACACAGGGACTGTAGAGCAGTACTTC.